This TCR beta chain was sequenced for a study of monozygotic twins with inflammatory bowel disease. Germline V lookup: CDR1 MNHNS, CDR2 SASEGT. The CDR3 has 16 amino acids. There were about 3,500 ng of total RNA used for each TCR library. TCRdb reanalyzed the 5' RACE reads and collapses them to one entry per CDR3 protein, without DNA. This repertoire comprises 400,000 to 500,000 distinct CDR3 sequences; its ten largest clones make up under 3%. This TCR came from a human donor with ulcerative colitis or Crohn's disease, or a healthy co-twin of an affected twin (not recorded which). The sample was blood. V usage is TRBV6-1 and J usage is TRBJ2-2; TCRdb gives TRBD1 as the D gene, but with no DNA this cannot be confirmed. This CDR3 reads CASSPRRGKGAGELFF.